The rows below give T cell receptor beta chains drawn from one sample of a study of CD8 T cells in ankylosing spondylitis. Via MiXCR, TCRdb re-called the 5' RACE reads, giving one row per CDR3 protein. The sample has roughly 86,000 distinct CDR3 sequences, about 9.1% seen once. Sequenced input: blood, either unsorted or a sorted T cell fraction (not recorded which). These receptor sequences come from a male donor with ankylosing spondylitis or in good health (not recorded which). Both conserved end residues are part of each CDR3. Fields, in order: D gene, V gene, J gene, clone size, CDR3 protein, CDR3 DNA. A D gene is named only where the DNA matches it firmly. Some rows have no size entry. The others give once, few or many, or a class for an expanded clone.

d_gene: NA; v_gene: TRBV28; j_gene: TRBJ1-5; abundance: many; CDR3aa: CASSLGWQPQHF; CDR3nt: TGTGCCAGCAGTTTAGGATGGCAGCCCCAGCATTTT
d_gene: NA; v_gene: TRBV7-6; j_gene: TRBJ2-2; abundance: NA; CDR3aa: CASSPPGPGELFF; CDR3nt: TGTGCCAGCAGCCCCCCGGGACCGGGGGAGCTGTTTTTT
d_gene: NA; v_gene: TRBV20-1; j_gene: TRBJ2-1; abundance: few; CDR3aa: CSAREGGITYNEQFF; CDR3nt: TGCAGTGCTAGGGAGGGGGGGATCACCTACAATGAGCAGTTCTTC
d_gene: TRBD2; v_gene: TRBV7-9; j_gene: TRBJ2-5; abundance: few; CDR3aa: CASRNAGGLETQYF; CDR3nt: TGTGCCAGCAGAAACGCGGGGGGACTGGAGACCCAGTACTTC
d_gene: TRBD2; v_gene: TRBV5-1; j_gene: TRBJ2-1; abundance: many; CDR3aa: CASSLVGGAYNEQFF; CDR3nt: TGCGCCAGCAGCTTGGTTGGGGGGGCCTACAATGAGCAGTTCTTC
d_gene: TRBD2; v_gene: TRBV6-1; j_gene: TRBJ2-3; abundance: many; CDR3aa: CASSGLAGEDTQYF; CDR3nt: TGTGCCAGCTCGGGACTAGCGGGAGAGGATACGCAGTATTTT
d_gene: NA; v_gene: TRBV5-6; j_gene: TRBJ2-1; abundance: many; CDR3aa: CASSSSVGGRDEQFF; CDR3nt: TGTGCCAGCAGCTCCTCCGTGGGGGGCCGGGATGAGCAGTTCTTC
d_gene: TRBD1; v_gene: TRBV20-1; j_gene: TRBJ2-7; abundance: many; CDR3aa: CSAEDRTVTYEQYF; CDR3nt: TGCAGTGCTGAGGACAGGACCGTTACCTACGAGCAGTACTTC
d_gene: NA; v_gene: TRBV18; j_gene: TRBJ2-2; abundance: NA; CDR3aa: CASSPQRLNTGELFF; CDR3nt: TGTGCCAGCTCACCACAAAGGCTTAACACCGGGGAGCTGTTTTTT
d_gene: TRBD2; v_gene: TRBV20-1; j_gene: TRBJ2-5; abundance: many; CDR3aa: CSAISRTSGGVETQYF; CDR3nt: TGCAGTGCCATCTCCCGGACTAGCGGGGGGGTAGAGACCCAGTACTTC
d_gene: TRBD2; v_gene: TRBV4-1; j_gene: TRBJ2-1; abundance: NA; CDR3aa: CASSQIAGASYNEQFF; CDR3nt: TGCGCCAGCAGCCAAATAGCGGGGGCGTCCTACAATGAGCAGTTCTTC
d_gene: NA; v_gene: TRBV20-1; j_gene: TRBJ2-7; abundance: many; CDR3aa: CSASKRTNSYEQYF; CDR3nt: TGCAGTGCTAGTAAGAGGACCAACTCCTACGAGCAGTACTTC
d_gene: NA; v_gene: TRBV29-1; j_gene: TRBJ1-2; abundance: many; CDR3aa: CSVQGRPYGYTF; CDR3nt: TGCAGCGTTCAAGGGCGTCCTTATGGCTACACCTTC
d_gene: NA; v_gene: TRBV7-8; j_gene: TRBJ2-5; abundance: many; CDR3aa: CASRDVQETQYF; CDR3nt: TGTGCCAGCAGGGACGTCCAAGAGACCCAGTACTTC
d_gene: TRBD1; v_gene: TRBV6-1; j_gene: TRBJ1-2; abundance: many; CDR3aa: CASSEWGTGTGYTF; CDR3nt: TGTGCCAGCAGTGAATGGGGGACAGGGACTGGCTACACCTTC
d_gene: TRBD1; v_gene: TRBV5-1; j_gene: TRBJ2-7; abundance: many; CDR3aa: CASSGTGAYEQYF; CDR3nt: TGCGCCAGTTCCGGGACAGGGGCCTACGAGCAGTACTTC
d_gene: NA; v_gene: TRBV7-9; j_gene: TRBJ2-5; abundance: many; CDR3aa: CASSLAAGMKTQYF; CDR3nt: TGTGCCAGCAGCTTAGCGGCAGGGATGAAGACCCAGTACTTC
d_gene: TRBD1; v_gene: TRBV7-8; j_gene: TRBJ1-2; abundance: many; CDR3aa: CASSLAPGGNGYTF; CDR3nt: TGTGCCAGCAGCTTAGCGCCAGGGGGCAATGGCTACACCTTC
d_gene: NA; v_gene: TRBV2; j_gene: TRBJ1-1; abundance: many; CDR3aa: CASSWGTRNTEAFF; CDR3nt: TGTGCCAGCAGTTGGGGGACGCGGAACACTGAAGCTTTCTTT
d_gene: NA; v_gene: TRBV12-3/TRBV12-4; j_gene: TRBJ2-3; abundance: many; CDR3aa: CASSLRRTSTDTQYF; CDR3nt: TGTGCCAGCAGTTTAAGGAGAACTAGCACAGATACGCAGTATTTT
d_gene: NA; v_gene: TRBV4-2; j_gene: TRBJ2-3; abundance: many; CDR3aa: CASSQDFNLGAGFTDTQYF; CDR3nt: TGTGCCAGCAGCCAAGATTTTAATCTGGGCGCGGGGTTCACAGATACGCAGTATTTT
d_gene: TRBD1; v_gene: TRBV27; j_gene: TRBJ2-3; abundance: many; CDR3aa: CASSSGTGGADTQYF; CDR3nt: TGTGCCAGCAGCTCCGGGACAGGGGGAGCAGATACGCAGTATTTT
d_gene: NA; v_gene: TRBV11-2; j_gene: TRBJ1-1; abundance: few; CDR3aa: CASSLVGRRNTEAFF; CDR3nt: TGTGCCAGCAGCTTAGTGGGCAGGAGAAACACTGAAGCTTTCTTT
d_gene: TRBD2; v_gene: TRBV7-2; j_gene: TRBJ2-2; abundance: NA; CDR3aa: CASSLLAGANTGELFF; CDR3nt: TGTGCCAGCAGCTTACTAGCGGGGGCAAACACCGGGGAGCTGTTTTTT
d_gene: TRBD2; v_gene: TRBV6-5; j_gene: TRBJ2-1; abundance: many; CDR3aa: CASSYPSTGGKQFF; CDR3nt: TGTGCCAGCAGTTACCCATCTACGGGGGGGAAGCAGTTCTTC
d_gene: NA; v_gene: TRBV25-1; j_gene: TRBJ1-5; abundance: many; CDR3aa: CASSEVGSGQPQHF; CDR3nt: TGTGCCAGCAGTGAAGTCGGGTCGGGACAGCCCCAGCATTTT
d_gene: NA; v_gene: TRBV12-3/TRBV12-4; j_gene: TRBJ2-3; abundance: many; CDR3aa: CASSFLQGVDTQYF; CDR3nt: TGTGCCAGCAGTTTTTTGCAGGGTGTGGATACGCAGTATTTT
d_gene: NA; v_gene: TRBV7-2; j_gene: TRBJ2-7; abundance: many; CDR3aa: CASRSDSTPGEQYF; CDR3nt: TGTGCCAGCAGATCGGACAGTACCCCTGGCGAGCAGTACTTC
d_gene: NA; v_gene: TRBV28; j_gene: TRBJ2-1; abundance: many; CDR3aa: CASSFRGKQFF; CDR3nt: TGTGCCAGCAGTTTTAGGGGTAAGCAGTTCTTC
d_gene: NA; v_gene: TRBV12-3/TRBV12-4; j_gene: TRBJ2-7; abundance: many; CDR3aa: CASSFGTANEQYF; CDR3nt: TGTGCCAGCAGTTTTGGAACAGCCAACGAGCAGTACTTC
d_gene: TRBD2; v_gene: TRBV7-9; j_gene: TRBJ2-1; abundance: few; CDR3aa: CASSSIGGGNEQFF; CDR3nt: TGTGCCAGCAGCTCGATCGGGGGGGGCAATGAGCAGTTCTTC
d_gene: TRBD2; v_gene: TRBV20-1; j_gene: TRBJ2-3; abundance: many; CDR3aa: CSASPLAGPFTDTQYF; CDR3nt: TGCAGTGCAAGCCCACTAGCGGGGCCCTTCACAGATACGCAGTATTTT
d_gene: TRBD2; v_gene: TRBV2; j_gene: TRBJ2-7; abundance: many; CDR3aa: CASSEDLGLAGLEQYF; CDR3nt: TGTGCCAGCAGTGAAGATCTGGGACTAGCGGGTTTGGAGCAGTACTTC
d_gene: NA; v_gene: TRBV29-1; j_gene: TRBJ2-1; abundance: many; CDR3aa: CSAGTGYNEQFF; CDR3nt: TGCAGCGCCGGAACAGGGTACAATGAGCAGTTCTTC
d_gene: NA; v_gene: TRBV18; j_gene: TRBJ2-3; abundance: NA; CDR3aa: CASRSPTDTQYF; CDR3nt: TGTGCCAGCCGGAGCCCCACAGATACGCAGTATTTT
d_gene: NA; v_gene: TRBV7-2; j_gene: TRBJ2-5; abundance: many; CDR3aa: CASSLLYSGTRKTQYF; CDR3nt: TGTGCCAGCAGCTTACTGTATAGCGGTACTCGGAAGACCCAGTACTTC
d_gene: NA; v_gene: TRBV10-3; j_gene: TRBJ2-1; abundance: many; CDR3aa: CAISDLDGRSPYNEQFF; CDR3nt: TGTGCCATCAGTGATTTGGACGGTCGTTCCCCTTACAATGAGCAGTTCTTC
d_gene: NA; v_gene: TRBV7-9; j_gene: TRBJ1-6; abundance: NA; CDR3aa: CASSGYRYNSPLHF; CDR3nt: TGTGCCAGCAGCGGATACAGATACAATTCACCCCTCCACTTT
d_gene: NA; v_gene: TRBV3-1; j_gene: TRBJ1-5; abundance: many; CDR3aa: CASSRRVPQHF; CDR3nt: TGTGCCAGCAGCCGAAGGGTGCCCCAGCATTTT
d_gene: TRBD2; v_gene: TRBV5-1; j_gene: TRBJ2-1; abundance: many; CDR3aa: CASSNSPGLQSTNEQFF; CDR3nt: TGCGCCAGCAGCAATTCTCCGGGACTACAGTCAACGAATGAGCAGTTCTTC
d_gene: TRBD2; v_gene: TRBV7-6; j_gene: TRBJ2-1; abundance: many; CDR3aa: CASSFTRTSGGYNEQFF; CDR3nt: TGTGCCAGCAGCTTTACTAGGACTAGCGGGGGGTACAATGAGCAGTTCTTC
d_gene: NA; v_gene: TRBV11-2; j_gene: TRBJ2-5; abundance: many; CDR3aa: CASSFSGYQETQYF; CDR3nt: TGTGCCAGCAGCTTTTCGGGTTATCAGGAGACCCAGTACTTC
d_gene: NA; v_gene: TRBV7-9; j_gene: TRBJ2-1; abundance: NA; CDR3aa: CASSLLLRAQDQFF; CDR3nt: TGTGCCAGCAGCTTACTACTTCGAGCACAGGACCAGTTCTTC
d_gene: TRBD1; v_gene: TRBV20-1; j_gene: TRBJ1-5; abundance: many; CDR3aa: CSATDRGNQPQHF; CDR3nt: TGCAGTGCTACCGACAGGGGGAATCAGCCCCAGCATTTT
d_gene: NA; v_gene: TRBV27; j_gene: TRBJ1-6; abundance: many; CDR3aa: CASSVERADSPLHF; CDR3nt: TGTGCCAGCAGTGTCGAGAGAGCGGATTCACCCCTCCACTTT
d_gene: NA; v_gene: TRBV6-4; j_gene: TRBJ2-1; abundance: many; CDR3aa: CASSDSSESNEQFF; CDR3nt: TGTGCCAGCAGTGACTCGTCTGAAAGCAATGAGCAGTTCTTC
d_gene: TRBD1; v_gene: TRBV7-2; j_gene: TRBJ2-7; abundance: many; CDR3aa: CASSVRSSGGHEQYF; CDR3nt: TGTGCCAGCAGCGTTAGATCGTCAGGGGGCCACGAGCAGTACTTC
d_gene: TRBD1; v_gene: TRBV24-1; j_gene: TRBJ2-2; abundance: NA; CDR3aa: CATSESRRDRGDTGELFF; CDR3nt: TGTGCCACCAGTGAATCAAGGAGGGACAGGGGGGACACCGGGGAGCTGTTTTTT
d_gene: TRBD1; v_gene: TRBV7-2; j_gene: TRBJ2-2; abundance: NA; CDR3aa: CASSGTVGTGELFF; CDR3nt: TGTGCCAGCAGCGGGACAGTGGGCACCGGGGAGCTGTTTTTT
d_gene: TRBD1; v_gene: TRBV6-1; j_gene: TRBJ1-1; abundance: many; CDR3aa: CASRSGGLTEAFF; CDR3nt: TGTGCCAGCAGGTCAGGGGGCTTGACTGAAGCTTTCTTT
d_gene: NA; v_gene: TRBV5-1; j_gene: TRBJ2-7; abundance: many; CDR3aa: CASSGSGQDVYEQYF; CDR3nt: TGCGCCAGCAGCGGCTCGGGACAAGACGTATACGAGCAGTACTTC
d_gene: TRBD1; v_gene: TRBV13; j_gene: TRBJ2-1; abundance: few; CDR3aa: CASRTGEDEQFF; CDR3nt: TGTGCCAGCCGGACAGGGGAGGATGAGCAGTTCTTC
d_gene: NA; v_gene: TRBV12-3/TRBV12-4; j_gene: TRBJ1-4; abundance: NA; CDR3aa: CASSPGTGGKLFF; CDR3nt: TGTGCCAGCAGTCCGGGGACCGGCGGGAAACTGTTTTTT
d_gene: NA; v_gene: TRBV20-1; j_gene: TRBJ2-1; abundance: many; CDR3aa: CSWALPASNEQFF; CDR3nt: TGCAGCTGGGCCCTTCCCGCCAGCAATGAGCAGTTCTTC